This entry lists 27 T cell receptor beta chains sequenced from one sample in a study of identical twins (dated by TCRdb to about 2016). Library creation used 5' RACE. Sequencing relied on an Illumina HiSeq 2000. The public reads were reanalyzed by TCRdb: fastp trimming at Q25, MiXCR alignment, in-frame beta chains only. Each CDR3 protein appears once, grouped with its most common genes and DNA. The sample table records about 890,000 distinct CDR3 sequences; around an eighth of these occur just once. The biggest ten clones account for around 1.6% of the sample. These data also featured in a second study, about yellow fever vaccine responses in identical twins.

Source material: PBMCs. The receptors shown here come from a woman under 30 in good health.

This clonotype has ten or more counts. The rearrangement uses TRBV3-1 and TRBJ2-1, with 9 bases that match TRBD2. CDR1 and CDR2 (germline): LGHDT, YNNKEL (reference sequence). The CDR3 totals 19 residues. V shed 4 bases, J shed 5 bases, and the junction held 18 bases outside the gene matches. The CDR3 DNA sequence: TGTGCCAGCAGCCCGAGATTAGCGGGAGCTACCGCATATCACAATGAGCAGTTCTTC. It is translated as CASSPRLAGATAYHNEQFF.

The chain couples TRBV5-6 to TRBJ1-2, with 8 bases lining up with TRBD1. Germline V gives CDR1 SGHDT, CDR2 YYEEEE. J lost 6 bases, V lost 5 bases, and 9 bases had no gene match. The CDR3 is 14 amino acids. The DNA for the CDR3 is TGTGCCAGCAGACTGGACAGGGTGAGGGATGGCTACACCTTC. It encodes CASRLDRVRDGYTF.

This clonotype was observed many times. The chain employs TRBV15 and TRBJ2-2; perhaps D is TRBD1 or TRBD2 (6 bases each). This CDR3 spans 14 amino acids. The germline gives CDR1 LNHNV, CDR2 YYDKDF (reference sequence). V was clipped by 1 base and J by 7 bases, with 10 bases between them. The CDR3 protein is CATSRAGADGELFF. For the CDR3, the DNA is TGTGCCACCAGCAGAGCGGGGGCCGACGGGGAGCTGTTTTTT.

The rearrangement uses TRBV5-5 and TRBJ2-6, with D unresolved. Trimming shortened V by 4 bases and J by 4 bases, and 15 bases separated the two germline ends. Germline lookup yields CDR1 SGHKS and CDR2 YYEKEE (reference sequence). The CDR3 runs to 16 residues. CDR3 DNA: TGTGCCAGCAGCACCTCAGCCTTAGGCGGGGCCAACGTCCTGACTTTC. Its protein is CASSTSALGGANVLTF.

The V call is TRBV11-1, the J call TRBJ2-1, with 11 positions matching TRBD2. The CDR3 is made up of 18 amino acids. Germline CDR1 and CDR2: SGHAT and FQDESV (reference sequence). The V and J ends lost 7 bases and 1 base, in that order; junction bases with no gene match: 12. CDR3 sequence reads: CASTPGTSGFGSYNEQFF. CDR3 coding DNA: TGTGCCAGCACCCCTGGGACTAGCGGCTTTGGGTCCTACAATGAGCAGTTCTTC. Full variable domain (outside the CDR3, taken from reference TRBV11-1 and TRBJ2-1): EAEVAQSPRYKITEKSQAVAFWCDPISGHATLYWYRQILGQGPELLVQFQDESVVDDSQLPKDRFSAERLKGVDSTLKIQPAELGDSAMYLCASTPGTSGFGSYNEQFFGPGTRLTVL.

In this sample, this clonotype turned up many times. J is TRBJ1-1 and V is TRBV7-9; D not certain. The CDR3 has 13 amino acids. Germline CDR1 SEHNR, CDR2 FQNEAQ (reference sequence). V gave up 3 bases and J gave up 2 bases, with 7 bases separating them. This CDR3 is CASSFAVNTEAFF. CDR3 nucleotides: TGTGCCAGCAGCTTTGCGGTTAACACTGAAGCTTTCTTT.

The J gene is TRBJ2-1, the V gene TRBV7-6; tentative D call: TRBD1 (8 bases). Trimming took 5 bases from V and 3 from J, leaving 14 bases between them. Germline values: CDR1 SGHVS, CDR2 FNYEAQ. The length of the CDR3 is 15 residues. In DNA, the CDR3 is TGTGCCAGCAGCCTACAGGGGGGGTACTACAATGAGCAGTTCTTC. It codes for CASSLQGGYYNEQFF.

The chain uses TRBV24-1 and TRBJ2-1, with 11 bases fitting TRBD2. Germline CDR1 and CDR2: KGHDR and SFDVKD. This CDR3 contains 15 residues. The V and J ends lost 4 bases and 9 bases, in that order; junction bases with no gene match: 7. The CDR3 DNA sequence: TGTGCCACCAGTGACCCGACTAGCGGGAATGGTGAGCAGTTCTTC. Its protein is CATSDPTSGNGEQFF.

The V call is TRBV7-9, the J call TRBJ2-1; D is possibly TRBD1 or TRBD2 (5 bases each). The ends were cut back, 5 bases at V and 3 bases at J, with 17 bases in the middle. The length of the CDR3 is 16 residues. Germline V gene data show CDR1 as SEHNR and CDR2 as FQNEAQ (reference sequence). The CDR3 loop is CASSLMGPTNYNEQFF. CDR3 in DNA: TGTGCCAGCAGCCTAATGGGACCGACTAACTACAATGAGCAGTTCTTC. Full variable domain (outside the CDR3, taken from reference TRBV7-9 and TRBJ2-1): DTGVSQNPRHKITKRGQNVTFRCDPISEHNRLYWYRQTLGQGPEFLTYFQNEAQLEKSRLLSDRFSAERPKGSFSTLEIQRTEQGDSAMYLCASSLMGPTNYNEQFFGPGTRLTVL.

V and J are TRBV12-3 or TRBV12-4 and TRBJ1-5; no clear D. Deletions cut 3 bases from V and 1 base from J, with 10 bases between. This CDR3 spans 15 amino acids. The CDR3 protein is CASSLETGSNQPQHF. The CDR3 bases are TGTGCCAGCAGTTTGGAGACGGGGAGCAATCAGCCCCAGCATTTT.

This clonotype came up many times. The gene calls are TRBV21-1 and TRBJ1-5; TRBD1, the table's D call, was not compared with the DNA. TRBV21-1 is flagged as a pseudogene. This CDR3 is built from 16 residues. DNA for the CDR3: TGTGCCAGCAGCAAAACAGGGTACCCCCGCAATCAGCCCCAGCATTTT. Translating it yields CASSKTGYPRNQPQHF.

This clonotype was recorded many times. CDR3 nucleotides: TGTGCCAGCAGTCAAAGGGACGGGAACAATGAGCAGTTCTTC. Residues: CASSQRDGNNEQFF. The rearrangement links TRBV2 to TRBJ2-1; D may match TRBD1 or TRBD2 (5 bases each). Germline loops: CDR1 SNHLY, CDR2 FYNNEI. Trimming shortened V by 5 bases and J by 5 bases, and 13 bases separated the two germline ends. This CDR3 contains 14 residues. Full variable domain (remainder filled in from reference TRBV2 and TRBJ2-1): EPEVTQTPSHQVTQMGQEVILRCVPISNHLYFYWYRQILGQKVEFLVSFYNNEISEKSEIFDDQFSVERPDGSNFTLKIRSTKLEDSAMYFCASSQRDGNNEQFFGPGTRLTVL.

This clonotype showed up just a few times. CDR3 coding DNA: TGCGCCAGCAGCCGAAGACAGGGGGCCACCGGGGAGCTGTTTTTT. Translation: CASSRRQGATGELFF. The chain links TRBV5-1 to TRBJ2-2; 10 nucleotides align to TRBD1. The CDR3 totals 15 residues. V was clipped by 4 bases and J by 4 bases; unmatched bases: 4. Germline values: CDR1 SGHRS, CDR2 YFSETQ.

This CDR3 reads CASSDHGAKNIQYF. The CDR3, as DNA: TGTGCCAGCAGTGATCATGGAGCCAAAAACATTCAGTACTTC. This chain connects TRBV2 to TRBJ2-4; D gene ambiguous. The ends were cut back, 3 bases at V and 0 bases at J, with 6 bases in the middle. The length of the CDR3 is 14 residues. Germline V gene sequence: CDR1 SNHLY, CDR2 FYNNEI.

The rearrangement links TRBV20-1 to TRBJ1-6; D is uncertain. The CDR3 contains 15 residues. Germline V gene data show CDR1 as DFQATT and CDR2 as SNEGSKA (reference sequence). V was shortened by 3 bases and J by 6 bases, with 15 bases between the two germline ends. The CDR3 region has the DNA TGCAGTGCTAGTCCCTTTGCACTGACTAATTCACCCCTCCACTTT. Translated: CSASPFALTNSPLHF.

This clonotype was counted between two and nine times. V usage is TRBV29-1 and J usage is TRBJ2-5; 8 bases are a match to TRBD2. With V trimmed by 4 bases and J by 1 base, 8 bases remained unmatched. This CDR3 is 15 amino acids long. Germline lookup yields CDR1 SQVTM and CDR2 ANQGSEA. The CDR3 protein is CSVAEAGGRQETQYF. The CDR3 DNA sequence: TGCAGCGTTGCCGAGGCGGGAGGCCGCCAAGAGACCCAGTACTTC.

This clonotype was seen many times. J is TRBJ1-6 and V is TRBV12-3 or TRBV12-4; no clear D gene. The V end lost 4 bases, the J end lost 0 bases, and 7 bases lay between the germline ends. This CDR3 contains 15 residues. The CDR3 loop reads CASSSRNSYNSPLHF. The CDR3 DNA is TGTGCCAGCAGTTCTCGAAACTCCTATAATTCACCCCTCCACTTT.

This clonotype was seen only a few times. This chain uses TRBV3-1 with TRBJ2-3; 13 positions match TRBD2. V shed 0 bases and J 4 bases; nucleotides not matched to a gene: 16. The germline CDR1 and CDR2 sequences are LGHDT and YNNKEL (reference sequence). The CDR3 runs to 21 residues. The CDR3: CASSQESRWTSGSRDADTQYF. The CDR3 DNA is TGTGCCAGCAGCCAAGAATCGAGGTGGACTAGCGGGAGTCGGGACGCAGATACGCAGTATTTT.

This clonotype appeared a few times. This chain connects TRBV6-5 to TRBJ2-3; D is perhaps TRBD2 (6 bases). Per germline, CDR1 MNHEY and CDR2 SVGAGI. This CDR3 contains 16 residues. Trimming stripped 0 bases from V and 3 bases from J, with 13 bases between. The CDR3: CASSYSPQGRTDTQYF. In nucleotides, the CDR3 is TGTGCCAGCAGTTACTCTCCGCAAGGGAGGACAGATACGCAGTATTTT.

This clonotype was observed a handful of times. V gene TRBV12-3 or TRBV12-4 combines with J gene TRBJ1-1; TRBD1 matches 8 bases. V dropped 6 bases and J dropped 6; count of bases not matched to a gene: 6. The CDR3 has 13 residues. In DNA form, the CDR3 reads TGTGCCAGCAGCTGGGACAGGACCTCTGAAGCTTTCTTT. Residues: CASSWDRTSEAFF.

The J gene is TRBJ2-7, the V gene TRBV15; 7 bases agree with TRBD1. Germline CDR1 LNHNV, CDR2 YYDKDF (reference sequence). V was clipped by 5 bases and J by 1 base; unmatched bases: 2. This CDR3 is built from 13 residues. The CDR3 DNA reads as TGTGCCACCAGCGGGGACAGATCCTACGAGCAGTACTTC. Its translation: CATSGDRSYEQYF.

This clonotype was picked up many times. The chain employs TRBV20-1 and TRBJ2-5, with D maybe TRBD2 (5 bases). V lost 5 bases, J lost 2 bases, and 6 bases lay in between. The CDR3 is 11 residues long. Germline lookup yields CDR1 DFQATT and CDR2 SNEGSKA (reference sequence). Here the CDR3 DNA reads TGCAGTGCTCGGACTCAAGAGACCCAGTACTTC. It yields the protein CSARTQETQYF.

This clonotype showed up just a few times. The chain recombines TRBV12-3 or TRBV12-4 with TRBJ2-5; TRBD1 matches 9 bases. V shed 3 bases and J 5 bases; nucleotides not matched to a gene: 10. The CDR3 is 16 amino acids. CDR3 sequence reads: CASSFSTGGVRETQYF. In DNA, the CDR3 is TGTGCCAGCAGTTTTAGTACAGGGGGCGTGAGGGAGACCCAGTACTTC.

Here the CDR3 DNA reads TGTGCCAGCTCACCGGGCAGGGGGAGGTACAATGAGCAGTTCTTC. This encodes CASSPGRGRYNEQFF. The chain is built from TRBV18 and TRBJ2-1; the D gene is possibly TRBD1 (7 bases). Trimming took off 3 bases at V and 4 bases at J, with 13 bases between the two ends. The CDR3 is 15 amino acids. The V gene's germline CDR1 is KGHSH and CDR2 LQKENI.

This clonotype was counted at least ten times. The chain combines TRBV12-3 or TRBV12-4 with TRBJ2-3; 12 bases map to TRBD2. Trimming at V came to 3 bases and at J to 6 bases, leaving 7 bases not matched to a gene. This CDR3 has 16 residues. As DNA, the CDR3 is TGTGCCAGCAGTTTGAACGTCGGACTAGCGGGGGATACGCAGTATTTT. Protein: CASSLNVGLAGDTQYF.

This clonotype came up a few times. V is TRBV27 and J is TRBJ2-5; D uncertain. Per the germline V gene, CDR1 is MNHEY and CDR2 is SMNVEV (reference sequence). The CDR3 consists of 15 residues. V was cut by 3 bases and J by 1 base, with 12 bases left in between. The chain's CDR3 is CASSFRKVAQETQYF. For the CDR3, the DNA is TGTGCCAGCAGTTTCCGAAAAGTGGCCCAAGAGACCCAGTACTTC.

This chain joins TRBV7-8 and TRBJ1-1; weak D call: TRBD1 (6 bases). The CDR3 has 15 residues. CDR1 and CDR2 (germline): SGHVS, FQNEAQ. V gave up 3 bases and J gave up 2 bases, with 13 bases separating them. CDR3 coding DNA: TGTGCCAGCAGCTTCCAGGACAGTGTAAACACTGAAGCTTTCTTT. It yields the protein CASSFQDSVNTEAFF.